Listed here are 32 T cell receptor beta chains from one sample, sequenced in a study of T cells in Graves' hyperthyroidism and ophthalmopathy. The CDR3 regions of TCR beta were amplified from RNA transcripts. First-round RT-PCR targeting the TCR CDR3 was performed with the HTBI primer set. TCRdb reanalysed the multiplex PCR reads using MiXCR and keeps one entry per CDR3 protein. The sample has nearly 750,000 distinct CDR3 sequences, over 35% seen once. The sequenced sample consisted of blood. These receptors were collected from a woman in her thirties or forties with Graves' hyperthyroidism.

This clonotype was observed many times. This chain uses TRBV15 with TRBJ2-5; D remains unclear. Looked up from germline, CDR1 is LNHNV and CDR2 is YYDKDF (reference sequence). The CDR3 totals 14 residues. With 0 bases removed from V and 5 bases from J, the gap between germline ends came to 10 bases. CDR3 protein: CATSRDDPRETQYF. CDR3 nucleotides: TGTGCCACCAGCAGAGATGACCCCCGGGAGACCCAGTACTTC.

The V gene is TRBV5-1, the J gene TRBJ1-5; TRBD1 agrees at 9 bases. The CDR3 extends over 15 amino acids. Trimming took 1 base from V and 5 from J; bases not matched to a gene: 4. Germline V gene sequence: CDR1 SGHRS, CDR2 YFSETQ. CDR3 amino acids: CASSLTGQGDQPQHF. CDR3 sequence (DNA): TGCGCCAGCAGCTTGACGGGACAGGGAGATCAGCCCCAGCATTTT.

The gene calls are TRBV7-3 and TRBJ2-2, with TRBD1 identical over 7 bases. J was trimmed by 1 base and V by 6 bases; bases with no gene match: 11. The germline gives CDR1 SGHTA, CDR2 FQGTGA. This CDR3 is built from 17 residues. CDR3 protein: CASRPRQGWENTGELFF. The CDR3 bases are TGTGCCAGCAGACCTCGACAGGGCTGGGAGAACACCGGGGAGCTGTTTTTT.

The chain couples TRBV7-2 to TRBJ2-5; D possibly corresponds to TRBD2 (5 bases). V shed 4 bases and J shed 4 bases, with 22 bases lying between them. The length of the CDR3 is 17 residues. From germline, CDR1 is SGHTA and CDR2 FQGNSA. The CDR3 DNA follows: TGTGCCAGCAGCTCCTTCTACGGGTCGACTATTCTAGAGACCCAGTACTTC. Translation: CASSSFYGSTILETQYF.

This sequence joins TRBV2 and TRBJ1-5, with D maybe TRBD1 (5 bases). Trimming took off 8 bases at V and 8 bases at J, with 22 bases between the two ends. This CDR3 contains 15 residues. The germline gives CDR1 SNHLY, CDR2 FYNNEI. The CDR3 sequence is CASAPVGGTREPQHF. The CDR3 DNA follows: TGTGCCAGCGCCCCAGTGGGGGGGACCCGGGAGCCCCAGCATTTT.

Details on this clonotype: A read error may account for a junction end that differs from germline. J is TRBJ2-7 and V is TRBV28, with no clear D. The CDR3 sequence is 15 residues long. Germline CDR1 reads MDHEN; CDR2 reads SYDVKM. For the CDR3, the DNA is TGTGCCCGCAGTCCCCCTTCGCCCGCTACCTACGAGCAGTACTTC. Protein: CARSPPSPATYEQYF. The full variable domain, completed using reference TRBV28 and TRBJ2-7, is DVKVTQSSRYLVKRTGEKVFLECVQDMDHENMFWYRQDPGLGLRLIYFSYDVKMKEKGDIPEGYSVSREKKERFSLILESASTNQTSMYLCARSPPSPATYEQYFGPGTRLTVT.

This clonotype showed up many times. The V call is TRBV11-2, the J call TRBJ1-6; 8 nucleotides agree with TRBD1. The V and J ends lost 6 bases and 8 bases, in that order; junction bases with no gene match: 3. CDR3 length: 13 residues. Germline V lookup: CDR1 SGHAT, CDR2 FQNNGV. CDR3 nucleotide sequence: TGTGCCAGCAGGCAGGGGGCTGATTCACCCCTCCACTTT. Amino acid sequence: CASRQGADSPLHF.

The V gene is TRBV10-3, the J gene TRBJ2-1; D is undetermined. The CDR3 has 15 residues. Trimming shortened V by 8 bases and J by 5 bases, and 19 bases separated the two germline ends. CDR1 ENHRY and CDR2 SYGVKD come from the germline V gene. CDR3 DNA: TGTGCCATCGGCCCTCGGGTGTCCTTGGACAATGAGCAGTTCTTC. This gives the protein CAIGPRVSLDNEQFF.

This clonotype was counted at least ten times. This chain links TRBV25-1 with TRBJ1-6, with no clear D. The CDR3 is 14 amino acids. Trimming pared 4 bases from V and 5 bases from J, leaving 9 bases between. CDR1 MGHDK and CDR2 SYGVNS come from the germline V gene. The CDR3 spells CASSGLRNNSPLHF. CDR3 coding DNA: TGTGCCAGCAGTGGGCTACGGAATAATTCACCCCTCCACTTT. The whole variable domain, remainder taken from reference TRBV25-1 and TRBJ1-6, is EADIYQTPRYLVIGTGKKITLECSQTMGHDKMYWYQQDPGMELHLIHYSYGVNSTEKGDLSSESTVSRIRTEHFPLTLESARPSHTSQYLCASSGLRNNSPLHFGNGTRLTVT.

The J gene is TRBJ2-2, the V gene TRBV2; D may be TRBD2 (6 bases). The V and J ends lost 8 bases and 0 bases respectively, with 13 bases between them. Germline V lookup: CDR1 SNHLY, CDR2 FYNNEI. The CDR3 contains 15 residues. This CDR3 is CASWGEDTNTGELFF. The CDR3, as DNA: TGTGCCAGCTGGGGGGAGGATACGAACACCGGGGAGCTGTTTTTT.

This chain connects TRBV12-3 or TRBV12-4 to TRBJ2-5; maybe TRBD2 (5 bases). The length of the CDR3 is 12 residues. V dropped 6 bases and J dropped 9 bases, with 14 bases sitting between them. Written as DNA, the CDR3 is TGTGCCAGCAGCCAAGGTTCGGAGGCCCAGTACTTC. Translating it yields CASSQGSEAQYF.

V usage is TRBV6-5 and J usage is TRBJ1-3; TRBD1 matches at 9 bases. The CDR3 length is 17 residues. Germline V gene lookup returns CDR1 MNHEY and CDR2 SVGAGI. Trimming at V came to 8 bases and at J to 3 bases, leaving 14 bases not matched to a gene. This CDR3 reads CASALDPTGGYGNTIYF. The CDR3 DNA is TGTGCCAGCGCTCTGGACCCTACAGGGGGCTATGGAAACACCATATATTTT.

The chain uses TRBV7-8 and TRBJ2-7, with 7 bases fitting TRBD2. V shed 5 bases, J shed 3 bases, and the junction held 7 bases outside the gene matches. The germline V gene has CDR1 SGHVS and CDR2 FQNEAQ. The CDR3 runs 14 residues. The CDR3 spells CASSGGLADYEQYF. DNA for the CDR3: TGTGCCAGCAGCGGAGGGCTAGCGGACTACGAGCAGTACTTC.

In this sample, this clonotype turned up many times. J is TRBJ1-3 and V is TRBV10-3, with D perhaps TRBD1 (5 bases). Per germline, CDR1 ENHRY and CDR2 SYGVKD. The ends were cut back, 7 bases at V and 2 bases at J, with 12 bases in the middle. The CDR3 is 14 amino acids. The CDR3 DNA reads as TGTGCCATCACCGAAAACAGGCCTGGAAACACCATATATTTT. Translated, it gives CAITENRPGNTIYF.

This sequence joins TRBV20-1 and TRBJ2-2; the D call may be TRBD1 or TRBD2 (5 bases each). V was trimmed by 5 bases and J by 4 bases, leaving 17 bases between them. The CDR3 contains 15 residues. CDR1 is DFQATT and CDR2 is SNEGSKA in the germline V gene (reference sequence). The CDR3 coding sequence is TGCAGTGCTCCTCGCAGGGTTGGGGGCACCGGGGAGCTGTTTTTT. Protein: CSAPRRVGGTGELFF.

The chain joins TRBV14 to TRBJ2-6, with D perhaps matching TRBD1 (5 bases). Germline V gene lookup returns CDR1 SGHDN and CDR2 FVKESK. The CDR3 totals 17 residues. V lost 6 bases and J 0 bases, leaving 15 bases between the germline ends. DNA for the CDR3: TGTGCCAGCAGTCGACAGTGGCAAAGCTCTGGGGCCAACGTCCTGACTTTC. This codes for CASSRQWQSSGANVLTF. Full variable domain (rest looked up from reference TRBV14 and TRBJ2-6): EAGVTQFPSHSVIEKGQTVTLRCDPISGHDNLYWYRRVMGKEIKFLLHFVKESKQDESGMPNNRFLAERTGGTYSTLKVQPAELEDSGVYFCASSRQWQSSGANVLTFGAGSRLTVL.

As to this clonotype: The junction differs from germline at one of its ends, possibly a read error. The rearrangement joins TRBV7-9 to TRBJ2-2; no definite D call. The CDR3 consists of 16 residues. From germline, CDR1 is SEHNR and CDR2 FQNEAQ (reference sequence). This CDR3 is CASSQEKEWGTGELFF. CDR3 sequence (DNA): TGCGCCAGCAGCCAAGAGAAGGAGTGGGGCACCGGGGAGCTGTTTTTT.

This clonotype was recorded once. Just one base apart from a much larger clone, this may be a read error. V usage is TRBV10-3 and J usage is TRBJ1-1; possibly TRBD1 for D (5 bases). The CDR3 is made up of 15 amino acids. CDR1 and CDR2 from the germline V gene are ENHRY and SYGVKD. V lost 6 bases and J 3 bases, leaving 17 bases between the germline ends. The CDR3 DNA reads as TGTGCCATCAGACCCGGGGGGGTAGGAGACACTGAAGCTTTCTTT. Translation gives CAIRPGGVGDTEAFF.

With respect to this clonotype: A single base separates this from a much larger clone, so it may be a read error. This chain links TRBV4-3 with TRBJ1-3, with D maybe TRBD1 (6 bases). Per germline, CDR1 LGHNA and CDR2 YSLEER. Trimming took 0 bases from V and 4 from J, leaving 13 bases between them. The length of the CDR3 is 16 residues. CDR3 DNA sequence: TGCGCCAGCAGCCAAGATGCAACAGGGTCAGGAAACACCATATATTTT. Its translation: CASSQDATGSGNTIYF.

This clonotype has just a few counts. The chain carries TRBV16 and TRBJ1-6; TRBD1 aligns across 8 bases. The ends lost 3 bases at V and 9 bases at J; junction bases unmatched: 4. The CDR3 runs to 14 residues. The germline CDR1 and CDR2 sequences are KGHSY and FQNENV. The CDR3 is CASSQTGAGSPLHF. The DNA of the CDR3 is TGTGCCAGCAGCCAGACAGGGGCAGGTTCACCCCTCCACTTT. The full variable domain, in which reference TRBV16 and TRBJ1-6 provide the parts outside the CDR3, is GEEVAQTPKHLVRGEGQKAKLYCAPIKGHSYVFWYQQVLKNEFKFLISFQNENVFDETGMPKERFSAKCLPNSPCSLEIQATKLEDSAVYFCASSQTGAGSPLHFGNGTRLTVT.

Ten or more counts support this clonotype. V gene TRBV7-2 combines with J gene TRBJ2-7, with no clear D. CDR1 SGHTA and CDR2 FQGNSA come from the germline V gene. V was shortened by 0 bases and J by 0 bases, with 9 bases between the two germline ends. This CDR3 has 15 amino acids. CDR3 sequence (DNA): TGTGCCAGCAGCTTAGCGGGGATCCTCTCCTACGAGCAGTACTTC. The encoded protein is CASSLAGILSYEQYF.

This clonotype was detected ten times or more. The rearrangement joins TRBV29-1 to TRBJ2-7; 7 nucleotides line up with TRBD2. The CDR3 has 13 residues. Per the germline V gene, CDR1 is SQVTM and CDR2 is ANQGSEA. V lost 7 bases, J lost 1 base, and 7 bases stayed unmatched. CDR3 sequence: CSASTSWSYEQYF. CDR3 in DNA: TGCAGCGCTTCGACTAGCTGGTCCTACGAGCAGTACTTC.

The CDR3 reads CASSLYTLEATEAFF. The CDR3 DNA is TGCGCCAGCAGCTTGTATACCCTCGAGGCCACTGAAGCTTTCTTT. This chain connects TRBV5-1 to TRBJ1-1; no firm D call. Trimming shortened V by 1 base and J by 4 bases, and 14 bases separated the two germline ends. This CDR3 has 15 amino acids. CDR1 is SGHRS, CDR2 YFSETQ, per germline.

This clonotype was seen many times. J is TRBJ2-5 and V is TRBV10-3, with TRBD2 matching 7 bases. CDR3 length equals 16 residues. Per the germline V gene, CDR1 is ENHRY and CDR2 is SYGVKD. With V trimmed by 2 bases and J by 5 bases, 11 bases remained unmatched. The CDR3 nucleotides read TGTGCCATCAGTGAGGGCGCGGGCGGGGGAGGTGAGACCCAGTACTTC. Translation: CAISEGAGGGGETQYF.

This clonotype was found a few times. This chain uses TRBV5-1 with TRBJ2-7; 7 nucleotides align to TRBD1. This CDR3 has 14 amino acids. Per germline, CDR1 SGHRS and CDR2 YFSETQ. V was pared by 5 bases and J by 4 bases, with 9 bases of the junction left unmatched. CDR3 protein: CASRLGTASYEQYF. In DNA form, the CDR3 reads TGCGCCAGCAGACTTGGGACAGCCTCTTACGAGCAGTACTTC.

This rearrangement joins TRBV6-1 to TRBJ1-2; the D gene is possibly TRBD1 (5 bases). V dropped 5 bases and J dropped 3 bases, with 13 bases sitting between them. The CDR3 runs to 14 residues. CDR1 and CDR2 from the germline V gene are MNHNS and SASEGT. In nucleotides, the CDR3 is TGTGCCAGCAGTAAAGGGGCAGTCTACTATGGCTACACCTTC. Residues: CASSKGAVYYGYTF.

This clonotype was observed at least ten times. This sequence joins TRBV10-3 and TRBJ1-1; 9 bases align to TRBD1. The CDR3 contains 14 residues. Germline values: CDR1 ENHRY, CDR2 SYGVKD. V lost 6 bases and J lost 1; bases outside the gene matches: 3. In DNA form, the CDR3 reads TGTGCCATCAGCATGGACAGGGGGAACACTGAAGCTTTCTTT. It specifies CAISMDRGNTEAFF.

This clonotype showed up just a few times. The V and J genes are TRBV12-3 or TRBV12-4 and TRBJ2-7; D gene uncertain. The CDR3 contains 12 residues. Deletions cut 5 bases from V and 6 bases from J, with 11 bases between. For the CDR3, the DNA is TGTGCCAGCAGTCTAAGATATAGCGAGCAGTACTTC. Protein: CASSLRYSEQYF.

This clonotype was counted only a few times. The chain couples TRBV12-3 or TRBV12-4 to TRBJ2-5; 9 bases map to TRBD1. CDR3 length equals 14 residues. Trimming at V came to 7 bases and at J to 4 bases, leaving 7 bases not matched to a gene. This CDR3 is CASTLDRGRETQYF. The CDR3 bases are TGTGCCAGCACTTTGGACAGGGGAAGAGAGACCCAGTACTTC.

Comment on this clonotype: The CDR3 carries no conserved terminal phenylalanine or tryptophan, so it likely arises from a read error. The chain has TRBV5-1 and TRBJ1-1; 12 bases match TRBD1. This CDR3 has 15 residues. Germline CDR1 is SGHRS and CDR2 is YFSETQ. The CDR3 region is CASSFGTGGYPEAFS. The CDR3 bases are TGTGCCAGCAGCTTTGGGACAGGGGGCTACCCTGAAGCTTTCTCT.

This chain links TRBV20-1 with TRBJ2-7, with unresolved D. The CDR3 contains 14 residues. V was clipped by 0 bases and J by 0 bases, with 9 bases between them. Germline loops: CDR1 DFQATT, CDR2 SNEGSKA (reference sequence). CDR3 protein: CSARDRQVSYEQYF. CDR3 DNA: TGCAGTGCTAGAGATCGGCAGGTCTCCTACGAGCAGTACTTC.

This clonotype was observed a handful of times. The rearrangement uses TRBV19 and TRBJ2-2, with no clear D. V lost 1 base and J lost 4, with 10 bases in between. Germline assignment: CDR1 LNHDA and CDR2 SQIVND (reference sequence). CDR3 length: 15 residues. The CDR3 here is CASSIAGPGTGELFF. CDR3 in DNA: TGTGCCAGTAGTATAGCCGGTCCGGGCACCGGGGAGCTGTTTTTT. The whole variable domain, remainder taken from reference TRBV19 and TRBJ2-2, is DGGITQSPKYLFRKEGQNVTLSCEQNLNHDAMYWYRQDPGQGLRLIYYSQIVNDFQKGDIAEGYSVSREKKESFPLTVTSAQKNPTAFYLCASSIAGPGTGELFFGEGSRLTVL.